What follows describes a single T cell receptor beta chain. The antigen is not known. Germline V gives CDR1 MGHRA, CDR2 YSYEKL. The CDR3 is made up of 18 amino acids. Trimming cost V 2 bases and J 3 bases; bases outside gene matches: 15. Indicated time point: cycle 4 day 1 (C4D1), after more than five weeks of nivolumab. Relapse after autologous stem cell transplantation occurred in every patient, and brentuximab vedotin exposure varied. The data were taken from a study of PD-1 blockade in classical Hodgkin lymphoma. Study-level results: Newly diagnosed patients had diversity similar to the baseline diversity of complete responders. At C4D1, TCR diversity had climbed significantly for CD4+ cells, though not for CD8+ cells. Relative to healthy donors, newly diagnosed patients reportedly had lower baseline TCR diversity, which was reported as lower still in relapsed/refractory patients.

Produced via immunoSEQ multiplex PCR; TCRdb's table is partial and in-frame only. The sample lists 50,000 or so clones; about 89% were seen once. The sequences come from peripheral blood mononuclear cells (PBMCs), collected before the fourth cycle of nivolumab. The clonotype comes from a human donor with classical Hodgkin lymphoma. The chain couples TRBV4-1 to TRBJ1-2, with TRBD1 matching over 7 bases. The CDR3 region is CASSQTLGGGSPHYGYTF. CDR3 DNA sequence: TGCGCCAGCAGCCAAACCTTGGGAGGGGGCTCTCCTCACTATGGCTACACCTTC.